The 5 T cell receptor beta chains below were found in one sample sequenced in a study of T-cell memory formation after mild COVID-19. TCRdb processed the 5' RACE reads anew with MiXCR; each CDR3 protein has one entry. The top ten hold about 12% of the sample, which has under 550,000 distinct CDR3 sequences, 18% seen once. The specimen was PBMCs or a T cell subset sorted from them (not recorded which). These receptors were obtained from an adult woman who had mild COVID-19 (a few samples of this study predate the infection). Cell type and time point are not known.

The chain couples TRBV12-3 or TRBV12-4 to TRBJ1-5; D gene uncertain. CDR3 size: 13 residues. V shed 5 bases and J shed 4 bases, with 9 bases lying between them. The CDR3 spells CASSATLNQPQHF. CDR3 bases: TGTGCCAGCAGTGCCACCCTTAATCAGCCCCAGCATTTT.

This chain connects TRBV5-1 to TRBJ2-3; 11 nucleotides align to TRBD2. The CDR3 extends over 15 amino acids. Germline trimming cut 6 bases from V and 3 bases from J; bases unmatched to any gene: 6. The germline gives CDR1 SGHRS, CDR2 YFSETQ. This CDR3 is CASTSTSGRTDTQYF. In DNA, the CDR3 is TGCGCCAGCACATCTACTAGCGGGAGAACAGATACGCAGTATTTT.

The sample holds a few counts of this clonotype. The chain employs TRBV5-1 and TRBJ2-7, with a weak D call TRBD1 (6 bases). The V end lost 4 bases, the J end lost 3 bases, and 8 bases lay between the germline ends. CDR3 length: 12 residues. From germline, CDR1 is SGHRS and CDR2 YFSETQ. CDR3 sequence: CASSETGYEQYF. Here the CDR3 DNA reads TGCGCCAGCAGCGAGACAGGCTACGAGCAGTACTTC. The entire variable domain, with the rest obtained from reference TRBV5-1 and TRBJ2-7, is as follows: KAGVTQTPRYLIKTRGQQVTLSCSPISGHRSVSWYQQTPGQGLQFLFEYFSETQRNKGNFPGRFSGRQFSNSRSEMNVSTLELGDSALYLCASSETGYEQYFGPGTRLTVT.

This sequence joins TRBV11-2 and TRBJ2-7, with 9 bases aligning to TRBD2. Germline V gene data show CDR1 as SGHAT and CDR2 as FQNNGV. CDR3 length: 15 amino acids. J lost 9 bases, V lost 1 base, and 10 bases had no gene match. CDR3 DNA: TGTGCCAGCAGCTTAGGACGCCTAGCGGGAAATGGGCAGTACTTC. Translating gives CASSLGRLAGNGQYF.

This clonotype was seen a handful of times. V usage is TRBV7-3 and J usage is TRBJ2-2; the D is unclear. The CDR3 extends over 15 amino acids. Germline V lookup: CDR1 SGHTA, CDR2 FQGTGA. Trimming removed 1 base at V and 0 bases at J, with 6 bases between. CDR3 nucleotide sequence: TGTGCCAGCAGCTTAATTAGCACGAACACCGGGGAGCTGTTTTTT. Translation: CASSLISTNTGELFF.